This record concerns one T cell receptor (beta chain) sequence. Its antigen is not known. The record originates from a study of OX40 agonist ivuxolimab in advanced cancers. For the study at large: Those enrolled were approximately 87% male, with a mean age of around 58 years and ages from roughly 23 to 79.

This table comes from immunoSEQ multiplex PCR, and its TCRdb copy is limited to in-frame clones, with some not included. The table includes around 80,000 clones, 94% detected once. General study results and limits: The antigens recognized by the expanded peripheral T cells, that is their antigen specificity, were not determined. Clonal expansion by week 6 occurred in CD4+ and CD8+ blood T cells (at 0.1 to 3.0 mg/kg). In CD8+ T cells, expanded clones were on average more numerous than in CD4+.

V lost 3 bases to trimming and J lost 3 bases, with 9 bases between them. The V gene's germline CDR1 is MNHEY and CDR2 SMNVEV (reference sequence). The CDR3 covers 13 residues. This specimen was CD4+ or CD8+ T cells sorted from blood, taken in a trial of the OX40 agonist ivuxolimab. This chain uses TRBV27 with TRBJ2-7; D unresolved. This clonotype originated in an adult with an advanced solid tumor such as melanoma, head and neck, liver or kidney cancer. This CDR3 is CASSLSPYYEQYF. As DNA, the CDR3 is TGTGCCAGCAGTTTGAGTCCCTACTACGAGCAGTACTTC.